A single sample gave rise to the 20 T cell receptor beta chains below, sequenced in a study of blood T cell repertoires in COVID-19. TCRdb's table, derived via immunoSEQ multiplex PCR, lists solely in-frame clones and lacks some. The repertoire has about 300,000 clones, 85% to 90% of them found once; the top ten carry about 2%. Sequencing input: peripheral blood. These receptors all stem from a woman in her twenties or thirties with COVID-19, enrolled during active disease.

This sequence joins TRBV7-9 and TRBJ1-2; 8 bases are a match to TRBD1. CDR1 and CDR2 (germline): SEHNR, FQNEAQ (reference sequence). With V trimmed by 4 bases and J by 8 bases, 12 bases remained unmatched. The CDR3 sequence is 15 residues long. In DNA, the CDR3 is TGTGCCAGCAGCTCCCTAACCAGGACAGGGAGGGGCTACACCTTC. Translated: CASSSLTRTGRGYTF.

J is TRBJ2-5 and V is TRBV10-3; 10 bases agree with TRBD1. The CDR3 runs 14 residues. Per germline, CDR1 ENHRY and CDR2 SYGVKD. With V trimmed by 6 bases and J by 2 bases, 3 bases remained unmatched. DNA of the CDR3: TGTGCCATCAGGGGGGACAGGGGACAAGAGACCCAGTACTTC. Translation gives CAIRGDRGQETQYF.

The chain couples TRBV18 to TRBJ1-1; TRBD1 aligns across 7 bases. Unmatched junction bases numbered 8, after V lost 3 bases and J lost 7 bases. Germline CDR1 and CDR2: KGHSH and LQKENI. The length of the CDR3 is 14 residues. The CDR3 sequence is CASSPWDSELEAFF. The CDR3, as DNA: TGTGCCAGCTCACCCTGGGACAGTGAACTTGAAGCTTTCTTT.

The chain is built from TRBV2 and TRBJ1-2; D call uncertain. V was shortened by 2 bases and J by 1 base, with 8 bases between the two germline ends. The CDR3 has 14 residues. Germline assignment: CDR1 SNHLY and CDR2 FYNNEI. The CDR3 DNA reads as TGTGCCAGCAGTGAAACTGTTATTAACTATGGCTACACCTTC. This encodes CASSETVINYGYTF.

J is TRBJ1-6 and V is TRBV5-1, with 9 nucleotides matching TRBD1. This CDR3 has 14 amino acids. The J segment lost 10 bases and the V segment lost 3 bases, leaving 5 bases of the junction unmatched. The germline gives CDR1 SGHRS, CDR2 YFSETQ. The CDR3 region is CASSWDRADSPLHF. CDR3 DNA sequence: TGCGCCAGCAGCTGGGACAGGGCAGACTCACCCCTCCACTTT.

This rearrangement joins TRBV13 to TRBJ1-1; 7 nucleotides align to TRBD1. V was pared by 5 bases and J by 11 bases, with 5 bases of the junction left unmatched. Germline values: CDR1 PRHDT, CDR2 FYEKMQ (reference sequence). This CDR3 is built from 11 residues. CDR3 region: CASSVRTGAFF. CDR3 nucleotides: TGTGCCAGCAGCGTAAGGACAGGTGCTTTCTTT.

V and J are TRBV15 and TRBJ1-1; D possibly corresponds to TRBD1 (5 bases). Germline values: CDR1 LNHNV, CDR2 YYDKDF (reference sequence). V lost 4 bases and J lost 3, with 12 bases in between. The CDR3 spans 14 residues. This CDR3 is CATSKSRDYTEAFF. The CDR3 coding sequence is TGTGCCACCAGCAAAAGCAGGGACTACACTGAAGCTTTCTTT. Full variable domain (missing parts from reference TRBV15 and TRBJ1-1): DAMVIQNPRYQVTQFGKPVTLSCSQTLNHNVMYWYQQKSSQAPKLLFHYYDKDFNNEADTPDNFQSRRPNTSFCFLDIRSPGLGDTAMYLCATSKSRDYTEAFFGQGTRLTVV.

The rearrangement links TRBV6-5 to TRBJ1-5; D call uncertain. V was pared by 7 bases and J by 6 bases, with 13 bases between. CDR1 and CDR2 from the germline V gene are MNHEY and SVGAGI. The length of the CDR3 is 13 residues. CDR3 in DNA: TGTGCCAGCAAGAGAGGTGAGGGTCAGCCCCAGCATTTT. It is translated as CASKRGEGQPQHF.

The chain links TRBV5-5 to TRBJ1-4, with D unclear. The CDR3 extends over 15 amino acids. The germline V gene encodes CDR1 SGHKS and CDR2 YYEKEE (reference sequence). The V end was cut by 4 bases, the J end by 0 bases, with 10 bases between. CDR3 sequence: CASSLPGATNEKLFF. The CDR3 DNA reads TGTGCCAGCAGCCTGCCGGGAGCAACTAATGAAAAACTGTTTTTT.

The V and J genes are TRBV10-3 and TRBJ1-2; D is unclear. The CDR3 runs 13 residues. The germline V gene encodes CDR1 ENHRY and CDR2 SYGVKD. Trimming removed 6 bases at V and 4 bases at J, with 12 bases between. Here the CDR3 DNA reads TGTGCCATCAGGGAACTAGAGCGCTATGGCTACACCTTC. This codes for CAIRELERYGYTF.

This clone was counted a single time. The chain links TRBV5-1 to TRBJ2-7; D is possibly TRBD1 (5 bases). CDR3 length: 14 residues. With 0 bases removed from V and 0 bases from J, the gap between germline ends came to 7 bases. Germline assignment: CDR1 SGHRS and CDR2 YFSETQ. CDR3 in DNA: TGCGCCAGCAGCTTGGACAGGACCTCCTACGAGCAGTACTTC. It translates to CASSLDRTSYEQYF. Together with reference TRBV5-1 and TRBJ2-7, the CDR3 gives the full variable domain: KAGVTQTPRYLIKTRGQQVTLSCSPISGHRSVSWYQQTPGQGLQFLFEYFSETQRNKGNFPGRFSGRQFSNSRSEMNVSTLELGDSALYLCASSLDRTSYEQYFGPGTRLTVT.

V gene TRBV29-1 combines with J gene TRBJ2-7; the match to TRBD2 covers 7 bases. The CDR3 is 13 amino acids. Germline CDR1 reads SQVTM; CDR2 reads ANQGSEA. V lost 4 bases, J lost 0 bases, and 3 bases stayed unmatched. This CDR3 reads CSVVRTSSYEQYF. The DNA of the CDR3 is TGCAGCGTTGTCAGGACTAGCTCCTACGAGCAGTACTTC.

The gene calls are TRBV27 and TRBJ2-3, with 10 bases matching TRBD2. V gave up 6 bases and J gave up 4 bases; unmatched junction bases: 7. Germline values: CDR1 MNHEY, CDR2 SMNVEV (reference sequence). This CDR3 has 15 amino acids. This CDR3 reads CASSKRGGRADTQYF. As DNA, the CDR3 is TGTGCCAGCAGCAAGCGGGGGGGTCGGGCAGATACGCAGTATTTT.

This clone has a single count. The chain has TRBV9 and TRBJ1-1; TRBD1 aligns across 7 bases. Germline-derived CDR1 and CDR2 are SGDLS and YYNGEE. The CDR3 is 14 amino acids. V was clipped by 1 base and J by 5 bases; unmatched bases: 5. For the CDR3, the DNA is TGTGCCAGCAGCGTACAGGGGGGATGGACTGAAGCTTTCTTT. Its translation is CASSVQGGWTEAFF. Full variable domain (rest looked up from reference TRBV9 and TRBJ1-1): DSGVTQTPKHLITATGQRVTLRCSPRSGDLSVYWYQQSLDQGLQFLIQYYNGEERAKGNILERFSAQQFPDLHSELNLSSLELGDSALYFCASSVQGGWTEAFFGQGTRLTVV.

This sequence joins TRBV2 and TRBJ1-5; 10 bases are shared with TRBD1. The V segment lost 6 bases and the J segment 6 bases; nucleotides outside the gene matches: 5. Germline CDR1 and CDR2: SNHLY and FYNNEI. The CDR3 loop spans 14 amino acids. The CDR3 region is CASSLDRGGQPQHF. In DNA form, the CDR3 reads TGTGCCAGCAGCCTGGACAGGGGGGGTCAGCCCCAGCATTTT.

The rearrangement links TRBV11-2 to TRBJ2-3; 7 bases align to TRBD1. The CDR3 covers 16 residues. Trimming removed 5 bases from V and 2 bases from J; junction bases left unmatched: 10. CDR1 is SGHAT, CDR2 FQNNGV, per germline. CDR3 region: CASSTGTAGFTDTQYF. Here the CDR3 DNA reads TGTGCCAGCAGCACCGGGACAGCAGGCTTCACAGATACGCAGTATTTT.

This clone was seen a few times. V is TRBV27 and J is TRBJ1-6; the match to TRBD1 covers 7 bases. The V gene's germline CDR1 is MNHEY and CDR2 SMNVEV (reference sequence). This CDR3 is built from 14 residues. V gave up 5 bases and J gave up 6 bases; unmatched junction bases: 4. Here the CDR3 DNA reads TGTGCCAGCAGTGACAGGGTTCGTAATTCACCCCTCCACTTT. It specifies CASSDRVRNSPLHF.

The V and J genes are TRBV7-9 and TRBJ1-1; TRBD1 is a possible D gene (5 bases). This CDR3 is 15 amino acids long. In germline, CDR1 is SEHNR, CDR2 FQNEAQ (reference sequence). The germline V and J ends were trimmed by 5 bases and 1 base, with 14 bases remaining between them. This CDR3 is CASSPPGTSNTEAFF. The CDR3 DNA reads TGTGCCAGCAGCCCTCCAGGGACTTCGAACACTGAAGCTTTCTTT. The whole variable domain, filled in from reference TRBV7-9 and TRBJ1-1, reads DTGVSQNPRHKITKRGQNVTFRCDPISEHNRLYWYRQTLGQGPEFLTYFQNEAQLEKSRLLSDRFSAERPKGSFSTLEIQRTEQGDSAMYLCASSPPGTSNTEAFFGQGTRLTVV.

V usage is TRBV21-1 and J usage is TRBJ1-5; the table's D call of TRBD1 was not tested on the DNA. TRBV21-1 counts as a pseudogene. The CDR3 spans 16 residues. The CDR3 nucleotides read TGTGCCAGCAGCAAAGGGACAGGGGTCACCAATCAGCCCCAGCATTTT. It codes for CASSKGTGVTNQPQHF.

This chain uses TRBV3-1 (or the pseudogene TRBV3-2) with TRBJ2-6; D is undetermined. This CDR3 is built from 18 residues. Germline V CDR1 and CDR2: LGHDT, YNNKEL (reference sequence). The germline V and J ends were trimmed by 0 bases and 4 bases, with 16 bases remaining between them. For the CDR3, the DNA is TGTGCCAGCAGCCAAGAAGGAGTGGCTTTAAGGGGGGCCAACGTCCTGACTTTC. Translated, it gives CASSQEGVALRGANVLTF.